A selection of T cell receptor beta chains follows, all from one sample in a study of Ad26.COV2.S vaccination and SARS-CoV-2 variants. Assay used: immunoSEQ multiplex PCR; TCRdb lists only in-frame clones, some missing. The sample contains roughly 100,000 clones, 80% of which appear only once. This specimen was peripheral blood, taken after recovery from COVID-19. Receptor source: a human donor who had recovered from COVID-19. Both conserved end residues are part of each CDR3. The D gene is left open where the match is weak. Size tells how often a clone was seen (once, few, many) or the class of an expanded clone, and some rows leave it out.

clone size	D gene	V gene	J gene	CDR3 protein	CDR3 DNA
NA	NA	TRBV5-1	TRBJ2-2	CASKETGNTGELFF	TGCGCCAGCAAGGAGACAGGGAACACCGGGGAGCTGTTTTTT
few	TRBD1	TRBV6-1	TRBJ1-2	CASSESGTVVYGYTF	TGTGCCAGCAGTGAGTCCGGGACAGTGGTGTATGGCTACACCTTC
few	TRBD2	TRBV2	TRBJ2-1	CASGPGLAGGHNEQFF	TGTGCCAGCGGACCGGGACTAGCGGGGGGGCACAATGAGCAGTTCTTC
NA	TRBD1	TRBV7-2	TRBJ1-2	CASSLGRQGGYGYTF	TGTGCCAGCAGCTTGGGTCGGCAGGGGGGCTATGGCTACACCTTC
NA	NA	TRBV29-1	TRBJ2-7	CSVGGRGYEQYF	TGCAGCGTCGGAGGACGCGGCTACGAGCAGTACTTC
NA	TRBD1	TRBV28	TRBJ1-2	CASSLGTASNYGYTF	TGTGCCAGCAGTTTAGGGACAGCATCAAACTATGGCTACACCTTC
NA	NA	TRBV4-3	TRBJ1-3	CASSQVSGPGGNTIYF	TGCGCCAGCAGCCAAGTCTCGGGTCCAGGTGGAAACACCATATATTTT
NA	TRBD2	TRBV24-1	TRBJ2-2	CATSREANTGELFF	TGTGCCACCAGTCGGGAGGCAAACACCGGGGAGCTGTTTTTT
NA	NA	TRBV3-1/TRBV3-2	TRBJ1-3	CASSQDGDPSSGNTIYF	TGTGCCAGCAGCCAAGATGGGGACCCGAGCTCCGGAAACACCATATATTTT
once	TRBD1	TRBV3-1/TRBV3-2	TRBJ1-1	CASSQLGTVGEAFF	TGTGCCAGCAGCCAATTAGGGACAGTCGGTGAAGCTTTCTTT
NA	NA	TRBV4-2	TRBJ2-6	CASSQDWLTGANVLTF	TGTGCCAGCAGCCAAGATTGGCTTACTGGGGCCAACGTCCTGACTTTC
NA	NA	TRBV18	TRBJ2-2	CASSPRDDGTGELFF	TGTGCCAGCTCACCAAGGGACGATGGAACCGGGGAGCTGTTTTTT
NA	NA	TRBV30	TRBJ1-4	CAWSVRGNRLFF	TGTGCCTGGAGTGTACGCGGAAATCGGCTGTTTTTT
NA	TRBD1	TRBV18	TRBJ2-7	CASSPTGMAPNEQYF	TGTGCCAGCTCACCGACAGGGATGGCCCCTAACGAGCAGTACTTC
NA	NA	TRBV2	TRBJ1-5	CASSGVDSNQPQHF	TGTGCCAGCAGTGGGGTCGATAGCAATCAGCCCCAGCATTTT
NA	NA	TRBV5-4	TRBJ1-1	CASSLGLVSTEAFF	TGTGCCAGCAGCTTGGGACTCGTCTCCACTGAAGCTTTCTTT
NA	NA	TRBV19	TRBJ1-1	CASSIDKSPPGTF	TGTGCCAGTAGTATAGATAAGTCCCCCCCAGGGACTTTT
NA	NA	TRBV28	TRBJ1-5	CASFVPRQPQHF	TGTGCCAGCTTTGTCCCTCGTCAGCCCCAGCATTTT
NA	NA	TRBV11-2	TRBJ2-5	CASSLDAYQETQYF	TGTGCCAGCAGCTTAGATGCCTACCAAGAGACCCAGTACTTC
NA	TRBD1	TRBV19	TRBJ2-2	CASKTGTGATGELFF	TGTGCCAGCAAAACCGGGACAGGGGCAACCGGGGAGCTGTTTTTT
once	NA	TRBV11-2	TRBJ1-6	CASSLGRDSPLHF	TGTGCCAGCAGCTTAGGGAGGGATTCACCCCTCCACTTT
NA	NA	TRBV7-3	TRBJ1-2	CASSYKGFNYGYTF	TGTGCCAGCAGCTATAAAGGTTTTAACTATGGCTACACCTTC
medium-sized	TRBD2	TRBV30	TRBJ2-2	CAWRTGTSAVGELFF	TGTGCCTGGAGGACCGGGACTAGCGCGGTCGGGGAGCTGTTTTTT
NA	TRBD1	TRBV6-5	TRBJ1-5	CASSLTGDSNQPQHF	TGTGCCAGCAGTTTGACAGGGGATAGCAATCAGCCCCAGCATTTT
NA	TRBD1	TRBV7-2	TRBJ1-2	CASSWTGGAGFRGYTF	TGTGCCAGCAGCTGGACAGGGGGAGCTGGTTTTCGAGGCTACACCTTC
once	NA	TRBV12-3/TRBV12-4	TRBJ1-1	CASRTFVTEAFF	TGTGCCAGCAGAACCTTTGTCACTGAAGCTTTCTTT